This note documents a single T cell receptor beta chain sequence. The protocol was immunoSEQ multiplex PCR, while the TCRdb copy is restricted to in-frame clones and leaves out a portion. The sample lists approximately 120,000 clones; 90% were seen once. The germline V gene encodes CDR1 MNHEY and CDR2 SVGAGI. V was clipped by 10 bases and J by 2 bases, with 14 bases between them. This CDR3 has 14 residues. This sample stems from a study of control samples from healthy donors and cancer patients. Sequencing input: blood. J is TRBJ1-4 and V is TRBV6-5, with no clear D. The sequence derives from a human donor in good health. The donor label of this sample is uncertain. The CDR3 sequence is CATARDITNEKLFF. The DNA for the CDR3 is TGTGCCACTGCCCGGGATATCACTAATGAAAAACTGTTTTTT.